The rows below give T cell receptor beta chains drawn from one sample of a study of shared clonotypes between healthy human individuals. The protocol was immunoSEQ multiplex PCR, while the TCRdb copy is restricted to in-frame clones and leaves out a portion. This sample yields hundreds of thousands of clones, of which over 90% are seen a single time; 20% to 30% belongs to the top ten. The sequencing input was naive CD8+ T cells sorted from blood. Receptors originate from a man between 25 and 39 years old in good health. Both conserved end residues are part of each CDR3. The D gene is left open where the match is weak. Rows give clone size only sometimes, using once, few, many, or a class for an expanded clone.

TRBJ1-4 NA NA TRBV2 TGTGCCAGCAACGGGGGAGGGGCCGCTCAACTGTTTTTT CASNGGGAAQLFF
TRBJ2-1 once TRBD2 TRBV11-1 TGTGCCAGCAGCCCGACTAGCGGGAGTTACAATGAGCAGTTCTTC CASSPTSGSYNEQFF
TRBJ2-1 once TRBD2 TRBV29-1 TGCAGCGTTGATTCGCGACTAGCGGGAGATGATGAGCAGTTCTTC CSVDSRLAGDDEQFF
TRBJ2-7 once NA TRBV27 TGTGCCAGCAGTTTCGGTACTGGGCAGTACTTC CASSFGTGQYF
TRBJ2-1 NA NA TRBV4-1 TGCGCCAGCAGCCAAGAATCCACAGGGAGTAAAAATGAGCAGTTCTTC CASSQESTGSKNEQFF
TRBJ2-1 NA NA TRBV4-3 TGCGCCAGCAGCCACACCGCACCCCTCTACAATGAGCAGTTCTTC CASSHTAPLYNEQFF
TRBJ2-1 NA NA TRBV7-2 TGTGCCAGCAGCTTAGTCGGCAACTCCTACAATGAGCAGTTCTTC CASSLVGNSYNEQFF
TRBJ1-4 NA NA TRBV21-1 TGTGCCAGCAGCAAAGTGCGAACACGCGCGGTGCGAACTAATGAAAAACTGTTTTTT CASSKVRTRAVRTNEKLFF
TRBJ2-6 NA NA TRBV18 TGTGCCAGCTCTCTCGACGACAGAGCCTCTGGGGCCAACGTCCTGACTTTC CASSLDDRASGANVLTF
TRBJ2-7 NA NA TRBV29-1 TGCAGCGTTGAGTTACAGGGGAGGGACTACGAGCAGTACTTC CSVELQGRDYEQYF
TRBJ2-5 NA NA TRBV7-8 TGTGCCAGCCTCAGGGGAGAGGGTCAAGAGACCCAGTACTTC CASLRGEGQETQYF
TRBJ2-2 NA NA TRBV27 TGTGCCAGCAGTTTTTATCCCGGGGGAACCGGGGAGCTGTTTTTT CASSFYPGGTGELFF
TRBJ2-1 NA NA TRBV18 TGTGCCAGCTCACACGATAACAATGAGCAGTTCTTC CASSHDNNEQFF
TRBJ2-2 NA TRBD2 TRBV14 TGTGCCAGCAGCCAACTAGCGGGAGTTACCGGGGAGCTGTTTTTT CASSQLAGVTGELFF
TRBJ1-1 NA NA TRBV19 TGTGCCAGTAGTACGAAGGTGGCTTCCTACACTGAAGCTTTCTTT CASSTKVASYTEAFF
TRBJ2-1 once NA TRBV4-3 TGCGCCAGCAGCCACCGCCGGGTCCAGGGATGGAATGAGCAGTTCTTC CASSHRRVQGWNEQFF
TRBJ2-5 NA NA TRBV2 TGTGCCAGCAGGAAGGGACCTAATACCGCGGAGACCCAGTACTTC CASRKGPNTAETQYF
TRBJ2-3 once TRBD2 TRBV5-8 TGTGCCAGCAGCGGCGGACTAGCGGGAGGAGATACGCAGTATTTT CASSGGLAGGDTQYF
TRBJ2-1 NA TRBD1 TRBV6-1 TGTGCCAGCAGCTCGACAGGGACCAATGAGCAGTTCTTC CASSSTGTNEQFF
TRBJ2-1 NA NA TRBV11-2 TGTGCCAGCAGATACGATAGAAGTACTTGGCAGTTCTTC CASRYDRSTWQFF
TRBJ2-7 NA TRBD1 TRBV4-1 TGCGCCAGCAGCCAAGCCCTAGGGGACAGGGGCTACGAGCAGTACTTC CASSQALGDRGYEQYF
TRBJ2-5 NA NA TRBV28 TGTGCCAGCAGTGAAAAGACACTTAGTGAGACCCAGTACTTC CASSEKTLSETQYF
TRBJ2-7 once TRBD1 TRBV5-1 TGCGCCAGCAGCCCGGGACAGGGGTTAGCCTACGAGCAGTACTTC CASSPGQGLAYEQYF
TRBJ2-7 once TRBD2 TRBV11-2 TGTGCCAGCAGCCACCCCGGGACTAGCGGGAGTCAGGTCGAGCAGTACTTC CASSHPGTSGSQVEQYF
TRBJ1-1 few NA TRBV18 TGTGCCAGCTCACCCACGAACACTGAAGCTTTCTTT CASSPTNTEAFF
TRBJ2-6 NA NA TRBV4-3 TGCGCCAGCAGCCAAGACAGCGCAAGAGGGGCCAACGTCCTGACTTTC CASSQDSARGANVLTF
TRBJ2-7 NA NA TRBV27 TGTGCCAGCAGCCTTTCTCCCCAGCGTTCCTACGAGCAGTACTTC CASSLSPQRSYEQYF
TRBJ2-1 NA NA TRBV7-3 TGTGCCAGCAGCTTAAATTTCCTGGGTGCGGTTGGCAATGAGCAGTTCTTC CASSLNFLGAVGNEQFF
TRBJ2-2 NA TRBD1 TRBV7-6 TGTGCCAGCAGCTTAGGACAGGGTCACACCGGGGAGCTGTTTTTT CASSLGQGHTGELFF